The next 16 T cell receptor beta chains were all read from a single sample in a study of blood T cells in healthy people across ages. Using a J-beta primer mix together with a sample-barcoded 5' primer, a second PCR was run for roughly 7 to 12 cycles. One entry per CDR3 protein, called by TCRdb with MiXCR from the 5' RACE reads. The repertoire holds around 780,000 distinct CDR3 sequences, with more than 55% as singletons. The material sequenced was blood. The receptors come from a man aged 35-49 years in good health.

In its sample, this clonotype was seen a few times. The V call is TRBV4-1, the J call TRBJ2-7; perhaps D is TRBD1 or TRBD2 (6 bases each). V dropped 2 bases and J dropped 2 bases, with 22 bases sitting between them. The germline gives CDR1 MGHRA, CDR2 YSYEKL. The CDR3 runs 18 residues. CDR3 DNA sequence: TGCGCCAGCAGCCAATTCTCCGGGATGGGGGGCCAAACCTACGAGCAGTACTTC. Translation gives CASSQFSGMGGQTYEQYF.

This clonotype showed up just once. The chain has TRBV6-5 and TRBJ1-2, with D possibly being TRBD1 (5 bases). This CDR3 has 14 residues. V shed 5 bases and J shed 4 bases, with 14 bases lying between them. Germline lookup yields CDR1 MNHEY and CDR2 SVGAGI. The CDR3 reads CASSPRDGSYGYTF. In DNA form, the CDR3 reads TGTGCCAGCAGTCCCCGGGACGGTTCCTATGGCTACACCTTC.

The chain couples TRBV18 to TRBJ1-2; D is undetermined. V lost 2 bases and J lost 6, with 19 bases in between. Germline V gene lookup returns CDR1 KGHSH and CDR2 LQKENI. This CDR3 region has 16 residues. CDR3: CASSPGPFARPNGYTF. CDR3 nucleotide sequence: TGTGCCAGCTCACCAGGCCCGTTTGCGAGGCCCAATGGCTACACCTTC. Supplemented by reference TRBV18 and TRBJ1-2, the full variable domain reads NAGVMQNPRHLVRRRGQEARLRCSPMKGHSHVYWYRQLPEEGLKFMVYLQKENIIDESGMPKERFSAEFPKEGPSILRIQQVVRGDSAAYFCASSPGPFARPNGYTFGSGTRLTVV.

The rearrangement links TRBV4-2 to TRBJ2-3, with D possibly matching TRBD2 (6 bases). Germline assignment: CDR1 LGHNA and CDR2 YNFKEQ. V was pared by 0 bases and J by 3 bases, with 13 bases between. The CDR3 is 16 amino acids. The CDR3 protein is CASSQDLGAGTDTQYF. The CDR3 DNA is TGTGCCAGCAGCCAAGACCTTGGGGCGGGGACAGATACGCAGTATTTT.

A note on this clonotype: Possible read error: a much larger clone is one base away. The chain employs TRBV6-5 and TRBJ1-1; D may be TRBD1 (5 bases). The length of the CDR3 is 14 residues. The germline V and J ends were trimmed by 5 bases and 3 bases, with 13 bases remaining between them. CDR1 is MNHEY, CDR2 SVGAGI, per germline. CDR3 loop: CASSRAGRDTEAFF. The CDR3 nucleotides are TGTGCCAGCAGTCGGGCGGGGCGGGACACTGAAGCTTTCTTT.

The chain employs TRBV7-2 and TRBJ2-1; maybe TRBD1 (5 bases). Germline lookup yields CDR1 SGHTA and CDR2 FQGNSA. This CDR3 spans 14 amino acids. V was clipped by 2 bases and J by 6 bases, with 11 bases between them. This CDR3 reads CASSLHRTVNEQFF. CDR3 coding DNA: TGTGCCAGCAGCTTACACAGGACCGTCAATGAGCAGTTCTTC.

This clonotype showed up many times. The J gene is TRBJ1-1, the V gene TRBV4-3; no reliable D call. From germline, CDR1 is LGHNA and CDR2 YSLEER. The CDR3 contains 14 residues. V was pared by 1 base and J by 2 bases, with 8 bases between. CDR3 region: CASSQGNGNTEAFF. The CDR3 region has the DNA TGCGCCAGCAGCCAAGGGAACGGAAACACTGAAGCTTTCTTT.

As DNA, the CDR3 is TGTGCCAGCAGCTCCGACAGCAGCCGGGACTACACAGATACGCAGTATTTT. It specifies CASSSDSSRDYTDTQYF. The rearrangement links TRBV7-9 to TRBJ2-3; TRBD2 aligns across 7 bases. The CDR3 extends over 17 amino acids. V dropped 4 bases and J dropped 2; count of bases not matched to a gene: 12. CDR1 is SEHNR, CDR2 FQNEAQ, per germline (reference sequence).

V is TRBV29-1 and J is TRBJ2-5; D remains ambiguous. This CDR3 region has 12 residues. Trimming stripped 5 bases from V and 11 bases from J, with 18 bases between. Germline V lookup: CDR1 SQVTM, CDR2 ANQGSEA. CDR3 protein: CSVIPQTNEQYF. In nucleotides, the CDR3 is TGCAGCGTTATCCCCCAGACCAATGAGCAGTACTTC.

This clonotype was recorded a few times. The genes are TRBV12-3 or TRBV12-4 and TRBJ2-7; 8 bases are a match to TRBD1. The ends lost 6 bases at V and 5 bases at J; junction bases unmatched: 6. This CDR3 is built from 13 residues. In nucleotides, the CDR3 is TGTGCCAGCAGAGCGGACAGGGAAGACGAGCAGTACTTC. As protein: CASRADREDEQYF.

Concerning this clonotype itself: A much larger clonotype is one base distant, so this may be a read error. The J gene is TRBJ1-1, the V gene TRBV4-3; D is unresolved. V was pared by 3 bases and J by 7 bases, with 9 bases between. The CDR3 runs 12 residues. CDR1 is LGHNA and CDR2 is YSLEER in the germline V gene. The CDR3 sequence is CASSQNSCEAFF. DNA for the CDR3: TGCGCCAGCAGCCAGAACAGTTGTGAAGCTTTCTTT.

V usage is TRBV28 and J usage is TRBJ2-6; 8 bases agree with TRBD1. Germline V lookup: CDR1 MDHEN, CDR2 SYDVKM. This CDR3 region has 17 residues. V dropped 5 bases and J dropped 4; count of bases not matched to a gene: 10. The chain's CDR3 is CASSSTGQGSGANVLTF. DNA for the CDR3: TGTGCCAGCAGTAGTACTGGACAGGGATCCGGGGCCAACGTCCTGACTTTC.

V is TRBV29-1 and J is TRBJ2-4, with D tentatively TRBD2 (5 bases). CDR3 length equals 16 residues. Trimming stripped 4 bases from V and 2 bases from J, with 18 bases between. Germline values: CDR1 SQVTM, CDR2 ANQGSEA. The CDR3 region is CSVVGGGMGTKNIQYF. The CDR3 nucleotides are TGCAGCGTTGTCGGAGGTGGGATGGGAACCAAAAACATTCAGTACTTC.

The rearrangement links TRBV6-5 to TRBJ2-7, with D possibly being TRBD1 or TRBD2 (5 bases each). CDR1 and CDR2 (germline): MNHEY, SVGAGI. Deletions cut 8 bases from V and 5 bases from J, with 13 bases between. The CDR3 contains 12 residues. The CDR3 reads CASGFGGNEQYF. CDR3 DNA: TGTGCCAGCGGATTTGGGGGAAACGAGCAGTACTTC.

The rearrangement links TRBV6-6 to TRBJ2-2; 8 nucleotides match TRBD2. Germline V lookup: CDR1 MNHNY, CDR2 SVGAGI (reference sequence). Germline trimming cut 10 bases from V and 6 bases from J; bases unmatched to any gene: 13. CDR3 length equals 15 residues. CDR3 in amino acids: CANRGGAAFAGELFF. CDR3 nucleotides: TGTGCCAACCGGGGGGGAGCGGCGTTTGCCGGGGAGCTGTTTTTT.

The rearrangement uses TRBV24-1 and TRBJ1-1; D is ambiguous. This CDR3 comprises 14 residues. In germline, CDR1 is KGHDR, CDR2 SFDVKD. V shed 3 bases and J shed 5 bases, with 12 bases lying between them. As DNA, the CDR3 is TGTGCCACCAGTGATAGGACCTACGGAACTGAAGCTTTCTTT. It translates to CATSDRTYGTEAFF.